Included here is one T cell receptor beta chain sequence, with context. Its antigen remains unknown. This sample stems from a study of blood T cells in healthy people across ages. Regarding the study as a whole: From one million sequenced T cells, diversity estimates were lower bounds.

CDR1 is SGHNT and CDR2 is YYREEE in the germline V gene (reference sequence). This CDR3 region has 14 residues. V lost 4 bases, J lost 6 bases, and 7 bases stayed unmatched. The use of a sample-barcoded 5' primer and a J-beta primer mix characterized a second PCR of roughly 6 to 11 cycles. Each cDNA molecule, via a template-switch adaptor with 12 random nucleotides, was tagged. TCRdb redid the calling of the 5' RACE reads with MiXCR, one entry per CDR3 protein. The sample contains about 1.1 million distinct CDR3 sequences, around two fifths of which appear only once. The donors, all healthy, were Caucasians living in Russia, aged roughly 6 to 100. At least 6 million PBMCs were isolated per sample.

The clonotype originates from a man between 18 and 35 years old in good health. Specimen: blood. The V and J genes are TRBV5-4 and TRBJ1-1; 9 bases fit TRBD1. CDR3 sequence reads: CASSPGTGSAEAFF. The CDR3 DNA is TGTGCCAGCAGCCCAGGGACAGGGTCCGCTGAAGCTTTCTTT.